This T cell receptor (beta chain) originates from a study of blood T cell repertoires in COVID-19. About the study: Italy, Spain and the United States were the sources of the convalescent and acute COVID-19 samples. T cells, B-cell-depleted T cells, or PBMCs provided the cDNA or gDNA that served as material.

Enrolled during active infection, Seattle patients were then followed longitudinally. CDR1 and CDR2 (germline): SEHNR, FQNEAQ (reference sequence). This CDR3 spans 15 amino acids. The ends were cut back, 2 bases at V and 4 bases at J, with 12 bases in the middle. In the source study's methods: Estimation of nucleated cell counts relied on the amplification of reference gene primers. Here immunoSEQ multiplex PCR was the method, and the copy in TCRdb shows in-frame clones only, minus some. The V and J calls and the clone size are those of that table, but D and trimming were determined from the DNA. The sample lists under 550,000 clones; approximately 90% were seen once.

This clonotype originated in a man aged 18 to 29 with COVID-19, enrolled during active disease. Sequenced: peripheral blood. The rearrangement joins TRBV7-9 to TRBJ2-1; D is perhaps TRBD2 (6 bases). The CDR3 sequence is CASSLSERVYNEQFF. As DNA, the CDR3 is TGTGCCAGCAGCTTATCGGAGCGGGTGTACAATGAGCAGTTCTTC.